This T cell receptor beta chain is drawn from a study of blood T cell repertoires in COVID-19. Study context: Symptom resolution, clearance, or two negative PCRs marked the recovered donors of Cohort 3. Sample material is recorded as cDNA or gDNA derived from T cells, B-cell-depleted T cells, or PBMCs.

V lost 8 bases, J lost 4 bases, and 3 bases stayed unmatched. Germline V gene data show CDR1 as MNHEY and CDR2 as SVGAGI. The CDR3 is 13 amino acids. Per the authors' pipeline: Estimated nucleated cell counts came from reference gene primer amplification. Libraries were prepared by immunoSEQ multiplex PCR; TCRdb keeps only in-frame clonotypes and omits some of them. Clone size and the V and J calls come from that table; the DNA yielded D and trimming. The top ten hold less than 8% of the sample, which has roughly 200,000 clones, 80% to 90% seen once. This TCR derives from a man aged 25-40 years in a cohort exposed to, infected with or recovered from COVID-19 (not recorded which). Sequencing input: PBMCs or T cells enriched from blood (not recorded which). The rearrangement joins TRBV6-5 to TRBJ2-1, with TRBD1 identical over 9 bases. CDR3 protein: CASGTGIYNEQFF. CDR3 sequence (DNA): TGTGCCAGCGGGACAGGGATTTACAATGAGCAGTTCTTC.